This T cell receptor (beta chain) was recovered during a study of T cell changes during pregnancy in multiple sclerosis. The CDR3 has 19 amino acids. Looked up from germline, CDR1 is SEHNR and CDR2 is FQNEAQ (reference sequence). V was clipped by 1 base and J by 2 bases; unmatched bases: 12. The sample holds one count of this clone. Here immunoSEQ multiplex PCR was the method, and the copy in TCRdb shows in-frame clones only, minus some. The sample lists roughly 24,000 clones, more than 75% occurring once. Sample: CD8+ T cells from peripheral blood mononuclear cells, taken before pregnancy. This receptor was obtained from a female donor with multiple sclerosis, enrolled in a pregnancy study. V gene TRBV7-9 combines with J gene TRBJ2-3; TRBD2 matches 10 bases. For the CDR3, the DNA is TGTGCCAGCAGCTTAGATCGGGGTCTAGCGGGAGTACCCACAGATACGCAGTATTTT. Protein: CASSLDRGLAGVPTDTQYF. The variable domain in full, with the rest retrieved from reference TRBV7-9 and TRBJ2-3, is DTGVSQNPRHKITKRGQNVTFRCDPISEHNRLYWYRQTLGQGPEFLTYFQNEAQLEKSRLLSDRFSAERPKGSFSTLEIQRTEQGDSAMYLCASSLDRGLAGVPTDTQYFGPGTRLTVL.